Listed below are T cell receptor beta chains from one sample, sequenced in a study of blood T cell repertoires in COVID-19. Clones were sequenced by immunoSEQ multiplex PCR, and TCRdb holds only the in-frame ones, with some missing. Seen here are over 85,000 clones, 87% observed once, and the top ten hold roughly 6.8%. The specimen was peripheral blood. The origin of the receptors is a human donor with acute or convalescent COVID-19. The donor label of this sample is uncertain. Each CDR3 is given with its conserved first and last residue. The D gene is left open where the match is weak. Rows may omit the clone size; those that give it use once, few, many or a size class.

>-|TRBV15|-|TRBJ1-3
CATSSPGQTGNTIYF
TGTGCCACCAGCAGCCCGGGACAAACTGGAAACACCATATATTTT
>-|TRBV18|-|TRBJ1-2
CASSPSPDSNYGYTF
TGTGCCAGCTCACCATCCCCTGACAGCAACTATGGCTACACCTTC
>-|TRBV27|-|TRBJ2-7
CASARGGSREQYF
TGTGCCAGCGCCCGAGGAGGGAGTCGGGAGCAGTACTTC
>TRBD2|TRBV6-5|-|TRBJ2-3
CASSYYVAGGTDTQYF
TGTGCCAGCAGTTACTATGTAGCGGGAGGCACAGATACGCAGTATTTT
>-|TRBV10-1|-|TRBJ2-7
CASRVVGGFPSGNAESDF
TGCGCCAGCAGGGTCGTGGGGGGTTTTCCCTCAGGGAACGCGGAATCCGACTTC
>-|TRBV19|-|TRBJ1-5
CASSIFGGLTNQPQHF
TGTGCCAGTAGTATATTCGGGGGGTTGACCAATCAGCCCCAGCATTTT
>TRBD1|TRBV28|-|TRBJ1-2
CASSLWETGGLNYGYTF
TGTGCCAGCAGTTTATGGGAGACAGGGGGCCTTAACTATGGCTACACCTTC
>-|TRBV18|-|TRBJ1-1
CASSPLNGNTEAFF
TGTGCCAGCTCACCACTCAACGGGAACACTGAAGCTTTCTTT
>-|TRBV7-2|once|TRBJ1-1
CASSFGRLNTEAFF
TGTGCCAGCAGCTTTGGCAGGTTGAACACTGAAGCTTTCTTT
>TRBD2|TRBV4-3|few|TRBJ2-3
CASSQSASGVPARQYF
TGCGCCAGCAGCCAATCGGCTAGCGGGGTGCCCGCCCGCCAGTATTTT
>TRBD1|TRBV5-1|-|TRBJ2-2
CASSSSPPGQGTAGELFF
TGCGCCAGCAGCTCCAGTCCACCGGGACAGGGTACGGCCGGGGAGCTGTTTTTT
>-|TRBV21-1|-|TRBJ2-1
CASSKAPGNLPNEQFF
TGTGCCAGCAGCAAAGCGCCCGGGAATCTTCCCAATGAGCAGTTCTTC
>TRBD1|TRBV7-3|-|TRBJ1-1
CASSLTTGGRTEAFF
TGTGCCAGCAGCTTAACGACAGGGGGCAGGACTGAAGCTTTCTTT
>-|TRBV5-1|-|TRBJ2-7
CASSFVPGYEQYF
TGCGCCAGCAGCTTTGTCCCGGGCTACGAGCAGTACTTC
>TRBD2|TRBV28|-|TRBJ2-3
CASSFRGVTTDTQYF
TGTGCCAGCAGTTTTCGGGGGGTAACCACAGATACGCAGTATTTT
>-|TRBV18|-|TRBJ2-7
CASSPLVGGGYEQYF
TGTGCCAGCTCACCACTGGTTGGGGGAGGTTACGAGCAGTACTTC
>-|TRBV20-1|once|TRBJ2-7
CSAGDLEQYF
TGCAGTGCCGGAGACTTGGAGCAGTACTTC
>-|TRBV7-6|-|TRBJ2-2
CASSLGTSNTGELFF
TGTGCCAGCAGCTTAGGGACTTCGAACACCGGGGAGCTGTTTTTT
>TRBD1|TRBV24-1|-|TRBJ2-3
CATSEPAGGQASTDTQYF
TGTGCCACCAGTGAACCCGCAGGGGGCCAAGCTTCCACAGATACGCAGTATTTT
>-|TRBV5-1|-|TRBJ1-2
CASSLAGADRSGGYTF
TGCGCCAGCAGCTTGGCTGGGGCAGATCGGTCAGGTGGCTACACCTTC
>-|TRBV18|once|TRBJ1-2
CASSPTDSYGYTF
TGTGCCAGCTCACCAACGGACAGCTATGGCTACACCTTC
>-|TRBV6-2/TRBV6-3|-|TRBJ2-2
CASSYYRPNTGELFF
TGTGCCAGCAGTTACTACAGGCCGAACACCGGGGAGCTGTTTTTT
>-|TRBV15|-|TRBJ1-3
CATSTDWAGNTIYF
TGTGCCACCAGCACCGACTGGGCTGGAAACACCATATATTTT
>-|TRBV2|-|TRBJ2-3
CASSALATPHWYF
TGTGCCAGCAGTGCCCTGGCCACCCCCCATTGGTATTTT
>-|TRBV10-2|few|TRBJ1-2
CASSDGTARNYGYTF
TGCGCCAGCAGTGATGGGACTGCCAGAAACTATGGCTACACCTTC
>TRBD2|TRBV24-1|-|TRBJ2-1
CATSDFRGTSGRLYNEQFF
TGTGCCACCAGTGATTTCCGGGGGACTAGCGGGCGTCTCTACAATGAGCAGTTCTTC
>-|TRBV29-1|-|TRBJ1-1
CSARRGAEAFF
TGCAGCGCCCGAAGGGGTGCTGAAGCTTTCTTT
>TRBD2|TRBV28|-|TRBJ2-7
CASSPPGGKYEQYF
TGTGCCAGCAGCCCTCCCGGGGGGAAATACGAGCAGTACTTC
>-|TRBV21-1|-|TRBJ1-6
CASSKTDRGSPYNSPLHF
TGTGCCAGCAGCAAAACGGATAGGGGTTCCCCCTATAATTCACCCCTCCACTTT
>-|TRBV3-1/TRBV3-2|-|TRBJ1-6
CASSQGGGLRSPLHF
TGTGCCAGCAGCCAAGGGGGAGGACTGCGTTCACCCCTCCACTTT
>-|TRBV6-2/TRBV6-3|-|TRBJ2-5
CASSGRAGETQYF
TGTGCCAGCAGTGGCAGGGCCGGAGAGACCCAGTACTTC
>TRBD1|TRBV5-8|-|TRBJ2-4
CASSRTGTGGNIQYF
TGTGCCAGCAGCCGGACCGGGACAGGGGGAAACATTCAGTACTTC
>TRBD2|TRBV6-2/TRBV6-3|-|TRBJ2-7
CASSYDETRGLAYEQYF
TGTGCCAGCAGTTACGACGAAACGCGCGGACTAGCGTACGAGCAGTACTTC
>-|TRBV5-1|-|TRBJ1-1
CASSLAGAGVAEAFF
TGCGCCAGCAGCTTGGCCGGTGCAGGGGTGGCTGAAGCTTTCTTT
>-|TRBV7-3|-|TRBJ1-1
CASSFAKNTEAFF
TGTGCCAGCAGCTTTGCGAAGAACACTGAAGCTTTCTTT